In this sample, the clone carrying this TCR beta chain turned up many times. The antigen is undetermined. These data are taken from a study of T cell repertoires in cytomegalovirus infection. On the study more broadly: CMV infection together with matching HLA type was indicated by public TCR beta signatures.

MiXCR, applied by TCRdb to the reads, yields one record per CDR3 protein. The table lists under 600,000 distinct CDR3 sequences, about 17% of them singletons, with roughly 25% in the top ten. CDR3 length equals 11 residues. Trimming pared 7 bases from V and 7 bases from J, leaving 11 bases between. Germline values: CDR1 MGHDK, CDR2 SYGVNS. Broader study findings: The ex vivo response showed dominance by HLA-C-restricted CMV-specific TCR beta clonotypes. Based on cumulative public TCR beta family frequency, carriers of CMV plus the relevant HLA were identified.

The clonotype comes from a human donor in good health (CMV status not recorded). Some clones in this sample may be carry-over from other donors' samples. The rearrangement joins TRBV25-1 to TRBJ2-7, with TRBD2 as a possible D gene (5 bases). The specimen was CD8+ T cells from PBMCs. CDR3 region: CASTWEWEQYF. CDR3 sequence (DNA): TGTGCCAGCACCTGGGAGTGGGAGCAGTACTTC.